The rows below give T cell receptor beta chains drawn from one sample of a study of cytomegalovirus exposure and HLA in healthy donors. Produced via immunoSEQ multiplex PCR; TCRdb's table is partial and in-frame only. Of about 93,000 clones listed, 70% to 85% are singletons. Input material: PBMCs. Source of these receptors: a man between 45 and 60 years old in good health and CMV-seronegative. The CDR3 runs from the conserved cysteine through the conserved F or W. D genes are given only for firm matches. A clone size is listed for some rows: how often the clone was seen (once, few, many), or a class if it is expanded.

V	size	J	D	CDR3	DNA
TRBV19	-	TRBJ1-3	-	CASSIETARRLLPGNTIYF	TGTGCCAGTAGTATAGAGACAGCGCGCAGACTTCTTCCTGGAAACACCATATATTTT
TRBV6-1	-	TRBJ2-7	TRBD1	CASSDGQGVPWEQYF	TGTGCCAGCAGTGATGGCCAGGGGGTGCCCTGGGAGCAGTACTTC
TRBV7-9	-	TRBJ1-1	TRBD1	CASNPGDRLLGGTEAFF	TGTGCCAGTAATCCAGGGGACAGGCTATTAGGGGGCACTGAAGCTTTCTTT
TRBV10-3	few	TRBJ2-7	TRBD1	CASSRDSQYEQYF	TGTGCCAGCAGTAGGGACAGCCAATACGAGCAGTACTTC
TRBV2	-	TRBJ2-7	-	CASSAWDFSYEQYF	TGTGCCAGCAGTGCATGGGACTTCTCCTACGAGCAGTACTTC
TRBV19	-	TRBJ2-5	-	CASQPSQGWETQYF	TGTGCCAGTCAGCCCAGTCAGGGTTGGGAGACCCAGTACTTC
TRBV27	-	TRBJ2-1	-	CASSFGGGSYNEQFF	TGTGCCAGCAGTTTCGGGGGTGGGTCCTACAATGAGCAGTTCTTC
TRBV7-9	-	TRBJ2-3	-	CASSEQGSTDTQYF	TGTGCCAGCAGCGAACAGGGTTCCACAGATACGCAGTATTTT
TRBV7-9	-	TRBJ2-1	TRBD2	CASAVSGSGSNEQFF	TGTGCCAGCGCCGTTAGCGGGAGTGGCAGCAATGAGCAGTTCTTC
TRBV7-9	-	TRBJ2-5	TRBD1	CASSLRTGGGETQYF	TGTGCCAGCAGCTTAAGGACAGGGGGAGGAGAGACCCAGTACTTC
TRBV7-2	-	TRBJ2-7	-	CASSLYYEQYF	TGTGCCAGCAGCCTTTACTACGAGCAGTACTTC
TRBV13	-	TRBJ2-2	-	CASRSRDTGTTGELFF	TGTGCCAGCAGATCACGGGATACGGGAACCACCGGGGAGCTGTTTTTT
TRBV7-8	-	TRBJ1-1	-	CASSFLQGTNTEAFF	TGTGCCAGCAGCTTCCTCCAGGGGACGAACACTGAAGCTTTCTTT
TRBV4-1	few	TRBJ2-3	TRBD2	CASSRQGGIGRAADTQYF	TGCGCCAGCAGCCGCCAGGGAGGGATCGGGAGGGCCGCAGATACGCAGTATTTT
TRBV19	-	TRBJ2-7	TRBD1	CASNPGQGWDEQYF	TGTGCCAGTAACCCGGGACAGGGGTGGGACGAGCAGTACTTC